This TCR beta chain derives from a study of T cells in women clearing cervical HPV infection. Study-level results: TRBV6-7 relative abundance averaged roughly 0.1% in cases and more than 0.15% in controls.

All participants had a single incident cervical HPV16 infection, and prevalent HPV16 infections were excluded. Cervical HPV DNA detected by MY09/MY11 PCR, typed by dot-blot. In regard to this clone: Its antigen is not known. The DNA ends 3 residues before the CDR3 does, and the rest of the CDR3 is filled in from the germline J gene.

The repertoire was sequenced with immunoSEQ multiplex PCR; TCRdb's copy has only in-frame clones and lacks some. The sample table includes tens of thousands of clones. The CDR3 spans 15 residues. Germline V gene lookup returns CDR1 GTSNPN and CDR2 SVGIG (reference sequence). The J segment lost 5 bases and the V segment lost 1 base, leaving 8 bases of the junction unmatched. This chain joins TRBV30 and TRBJ2-5; 9 positions agree with TRBD2. This receptor was identified in a woman aged 18 to 75 with a cervical HPV16 infection that either progressed to CIN3+ or cleared (not recorded which). Sequenced sample: blood buffy coat. CDR3 sequence reads: CAWSEGVAGVETQYF. Incomplete CDR3 DNA: TGTGCCTGGAGTGAAGGGGTAGCGGGAGTGGAGACC.